Included here is one TCR beta chain sequence, with context. The antigen remains undetermined. Deletions cut 2 bases from V and 1 base from J, with 8 bases between. The CDR3 loop spans 14 amino acids. Germline V gives CDR1 SEHNR, CDR2 FQNEAQ (reference sequence). Data came from immunoSEQ multiplex PCR; TCRdb stores just in-frame clones and leaves some out. The top ten hold 2.8% of the sample, which has 90,000 to 100,000 clones, around 90% seen once. The data were obtained in a study of PD-1 blockade in classical Hodgkin lymphoma. Overall study findings and caveats: In CD4+ cells, TCR diversity went up significantly by C4D1, but in CD8+ cells it did not. Those patients who began receiving nivolumab less than 1 year after ASCT had lower diversity, and they were excluded.

Relapse after autologous stem cell transplantation occurred in every patient, and brentuximab vedotin exposure varied. The sequenced sample was peripheral blood mononuclear cells (PBMCs), obtained at baseline. The source of this sequence is a human donor with classical Hodgkin lymphoma. The chain uses TRBV7-9 and TRBJ1-1; no definite D call. The CDR3 region is CASSLPDGNTEAFF. The CDR3 nucleotides read TGTGCCAGCAGCTTACCCGACGGGAACACTGAAGCTTTCTTT.